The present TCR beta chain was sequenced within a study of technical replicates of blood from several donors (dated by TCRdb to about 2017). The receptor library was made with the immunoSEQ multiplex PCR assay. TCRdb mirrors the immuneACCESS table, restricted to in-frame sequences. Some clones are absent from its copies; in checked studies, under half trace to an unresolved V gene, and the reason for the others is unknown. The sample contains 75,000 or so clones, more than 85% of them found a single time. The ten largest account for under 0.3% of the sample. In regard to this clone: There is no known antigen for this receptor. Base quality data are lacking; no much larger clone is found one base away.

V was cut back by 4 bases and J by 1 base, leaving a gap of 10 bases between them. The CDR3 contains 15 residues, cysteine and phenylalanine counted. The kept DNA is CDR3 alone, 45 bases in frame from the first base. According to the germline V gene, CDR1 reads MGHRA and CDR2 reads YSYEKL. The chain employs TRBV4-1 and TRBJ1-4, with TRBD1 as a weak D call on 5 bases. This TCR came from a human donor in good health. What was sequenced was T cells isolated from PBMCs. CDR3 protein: CASSRGQGTNEKLFF. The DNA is TGCGCCAGCAGCCGTGGGCAGGGAACTAATGAAAAACTGTTTTTT.